This paragraph reports one TCR beta chain. The protocol was immunoSEQ multiplex PCR, while the TCRdb copy is restricted to in-frame clones and leaves out a portion. The sample consists of around 110,000 clones, 90% of them appearing once. This CDR3 region has 14 residues. V lost 2 bases and J 1 base, leaving 9 bases between the germline ends. Germline CDR1 reads SGHNT; CDR2 reads YYREEE (reference sequence). The data stem from a study of T cell clones after liver transplantation. This receptor was taken from a human patient who received a liver transplant. These T cells may partly come from the graft donor. V is TRBV5-4 and J is TRBJ1-1; D not certain. The material sequenced was CD4+ T cells from blood, taken 12 months after liver transplant. In DNA, the CDR3 is TGTGCCAGCAGCTTTAGGGCAGAGAACACTGAAGCTTTCTTT. Protein sequence: CASSFRAENTEAFF.